This TCR beta chain is from a study of blood T cell repertoires in COVID-19. Study context: The study drew acute and convalescent COVID-19 samples from the United States, Italy and Spain. T cells, B-cell-depleted T cells, or PBMCs provided the cDNA or gDNA that served as material.

This CDR3 spans 14 amino acids. Between the trimmed V and J ends, which lost 8 bases and 5 bases, there was a span of 16 bases. Looked up from germline, CDR1 is MDHEN and CDR2 is SYDVKM. Method: immunoSEQ multiplex PCR; TCRdb's copy keeps in-frame clones and lacks some. Of about 410,000 clones listed, about 91% are singletons. This sequence was found in a woman in her thirties or forties with COVID-19, enrolled during active disease. V usage is TRBV28 and J usage is TRBJ1-5, with a tentative D call TRBD1 (6 bases). The source material was peripheral blood. For the CDR3, the DNA is TGTGCCAGCCGGAGGTCGGGGGGGCATCAGCCCCAGCATTTT. Protein product: CASRRSGGHQPQHF.